This T cell receptor beta chain was found in a study of shared clonotypes between healthy human individuals. Overall study context: Donor ages ranged 18 to 49 years: a couple of women, a few men. Study-wide findings and caveats: The naive CD4 repertoires of several donors were compared, and approximately 4.7% of clonotypes were shared. Estimated richness was generally greater in naive than memory subsets.

The naive CD8 fraction comprised CD45RO-negative cells positively selected for CCR7 and excluded terminally differentiated effector memory CD45RA+ cells. The authors' processing: Filtering differed, since immunoSEQ gave only junction sequences and no quality scores. The assay was immunoSEQ multiplex PCR, and TCRdb's table has in-frame clones only and misses some. The DNA gave D and trimming, while V, J and clone size come from that table. This sample has approximately 600,000 clones, with roughly 96% found just once. Germline loops: CDR1 MNHEY, CDR2 SMNVEV (reference sequence). Unmatched junction bases numbered 12, after V lost 6 bases and J lost 1 base. The CDR3 loop spans 16 amino acids. Comments on this clone: Antigen specificity is unknown.

The source material was naive CD8+ T cells sorted from blood. The receptor was derived from a woman aged 25 to 45 in good health. The chain has TRBV27 and TRBJ2-7; TRBD2 matches at 7 bases. The CDR3 nucleotides read TGTGCCAGCAGCCGATCGGCGGGAGTGGTGTCCTACGAGCAGTACTTC. Translating it yields CASSRSAGVVSYEQYF.